The rows below give T cell receptor beta chains drawn from one sample of a study of shared clonotypes between healthy human individuals. The repertoire was sequenced with immunoSEQ multiplex PCR; TCRdb's copy has only in-frame clones and lacks some. The repertoire holds hundreds of thousands of clones, with around 93% as singletons. Sequencing was carried out using naive CD8+ T cells sorted from blood. These receptors originate from a man younger than 45 in good health. The CDR3 runs from the conserved cysteine through the conserved F or W. Each record gives: J gene, V gene, D gene, clone size, CDR3 protein, CDR3 DNA. D genes are given only for firm matches. Size values are once, few and many counts, or a class for expanded clones, and some rows have none.

j_gene: TRBJ2-3; v_gene: TRBV6-6; d_gene: TRBD2; abundance: NA; CDR3aa: CASSFAGTSGTDTQYF; CDR3nt: TGTGCCAGCAGTTTCGCCGGGACTAGCGGCACAGATACGCAGTATTTT
j_gene: TRBJ2-7; v_gene: TRBV7-6; d_gene: NA; abundance: NA; CDR3aa: CASSLAQSGPRDEQYF; CDR3nt: TGTGCCAGCAGCTTAGCGCAAAGCGGTCCCAGGGACGAGCAGTACTTC
j_gene: TRBJ2-3; v_gene: TRBV7-6; d_gene: NA; abundance: NA; CDR3aa: CASSSVGGGDTDTQYF; CDR3nt: TGTGCCAGCAGCTCCGTGGGTGGTGGGGACACAGATACGCAGTATTTT
j_gene: TRBJ2-7; v_gene: TRBV27; d_gene: TRBD2; abundance: NA; CDR3aa: CASSSGGEAYYEQYF; CDR3nt: TGTGCCAGCAGTTCCGGGGGGGAGGCGTACTACGAGCAGTACTTC
j_gene: TRBJ1-1; v_gene: TRBV6-5; d_gene: NA; abundance: NA; CDR3aa: CASSYPSEGNTEAFF; CDR3nt: TGTGCCAGCAGTTACCCTTCCGAGGGGAACACTGAAGCTTTCTTT
j_gene: TRBJ2-2; v_gene: TRBV27; d_gene: TRBD2; abundance: NA; CDR3aa: CASSSLSGSRTGELFF; CDR3nt: TGTGCCAGCAGTTCGTTGAGCGGGAGTAGAACCGGGGAGCTGTTTTTT
j_gene: TRBJ1-5; v_gene: TRBV5-6; d_gene: NA; abundance: NA; CDR3aa: CASSLDRDSNQPQHF; CDR3nt: TGTGCCAGCAGCTTGGACAGAGATAGCAATCAGCCCCAGCATTTT
j_gene: TRBJ2-3; v_gene: TRBV4-1; d_gene: NA; abundance: NA; CDR3aa: CASSQDLLEDTQYF; CDR3nt: TGCGCCAGCAGCCAAGACCTCCTGGAAGATACGCAGTATTTT
j_gene: TRBJ2-7; v_gene: TRBV7-8; d_gene: NA; abundance: once; CDR3aa: CASSSQVSSYEQYF; CDR3nt: TGTGCCAGCAGCTCACAGGTTAGCTCCTACGAGCAGTACTTC
j_gene: TRBJ2-7; v_gene: TRBV9; d_gene: NA; abundance: NA; CDR3aa: CASSVGAGRYEQYF; CDR3nt: TGTGCCAGCAGCGTAGGTGCAGGGCGGTATGAGCAGTACTTC
j_gene: TRBJ2-7; v_gene: TRBV5-4; d_gene: NA; abundance: NA; CDR3aa: CASSSHHEQYF; CDR3nt: TGTGCCAGCAGCTCCCACCACGAGCAGTACTTC
j_gene: TRBJ2-1; v_gene: TRBV7-6; d_gene: NA; abundance: NA; CDR3aa: CASSPNPMSTNNEQFF; CDR3nt: TGTGCCAGCAGCCCGAACCCCATGTCAACGAACAATGAGCAGTTCTTC
j_gene: TRBJ1-2; v_gene: TRBV5-1; d_gene: NA; abundance: few; CDR3aa: CASSFRQGEGYTF; CDR3nt: TGCGCCAGCAGCTTTCGGCAGGGCGAGGGCTACACCTTC
j_gene: TRBJ2-7; v_gene: TRBV30; d_gene: NA; abundance: NA; CDR3aa: CAWCTDTGEQYF; CDR3nt: TGTGCCTGGTGCACCGATACAGGGGAGCAGTACTTC
j_gene: TRBJ1-2; v_gene: TRBV27; d_gene: TRBD1; abundance: NA; CDR3aa: CASSMTGLVNYGYTF; CDR3nt: TGTGCCAGCAGTATGACAGGGCTTGTGAACTATGGCTACACCTTC
j_gene: TRBJ2-5; v_gene: TRBV21-1; d_gene: NA; abundance: NA; CDR3aa: CASTRQGALNFGQETQYF; CDR3nt: TGTGCCAGTACCAGACAGGGGGCGCTTAATTTCGGCCAAGAGACCCAGTACTTC
j_gene: TRBJ2-7; v_gene: TRBV15; d_gene: NA; abundance: NA; CDR3aa: CATSREGQTYEQYF; CDR3nt: TGTGCCACCAGCAGAGAGGGTCAGACTTACGAGCAGTACTTC
j_gene: TRBJ2-7; v_gene: TRBV7-2; d_gene: TRBD1; abundance: NA; CDR3aa: CASSPGTGYYEQYF; CDR3nt: TGTGCCAGCAGCCCAGGGACAGGGTACTACGAGCAGTACTTC
j_gene: TRBJ2-7; v_gene: TRBV5-1; d_gene: NA; abundance: once; CDR3aa: CASSLALFGMYEQYF; CDR3nt: TGCGCCAGCAGCTTGGCCTTGTTCGGTATGTACGAGCAGTACTTC
j_gene: TRBJ1-4; v_gene: TRBV7-9; d_gene: NA; abundance: NA; CDR3aa: CASSLQRPNEKLFF; CDR3nt: TGTGCCAGCAGCTTACAACGGCCCAATGAAAAACTGTTTTTT
j_gene: TRBJ1-5; v_gene: TRBV28; d_gene: NA; abundance: NA; CDR3aa: CASSLTAVNQPQHF; CDR3nt: TGTGCCAGCAGTTTAACCGCGGTAAATCAGCCCCAGCATTTT
j_gene: TRBJ2-1; v_gene: TRBV10-3; d_gene: NA; abundance: NA; CDR3aa: CAIRASETLPGNEQFF; CDR3nt: TGTGCCATCAGGGCTAGCGAGACACTTCCGGGGAATGAGCAGTTCTTC
j_gene: TRBJ2-2; v_gene: TRBV6-6; d_gene: NA; abundance: once; CDR3aa: CASFSGATGELFF; CDR3nt: TGTGCCAGCTTTTCGGGGGCCACCGGGGAGCTGTTTTTT
j_gene: TRBJ2-1; v_gene: TRBV10-3; d_gene: NA; abundance: NA; CDR3aa: CAISDLVNYNEQFF; CDR3nt: TGTGCCATCAGTGATTTGGTGAACTACAATGAGCAGTTCTTC
j_gene: TRBJ1-5; v_gene: TRBV30; d_gene: TRBD1; abundance: NA; CDR3aa: CAWSVGQGYQPQHF; CDR3nt: TGTGCCTGGAGTGTCGGACAGGGGTATCAGCCCCAGCATTTT
j_gene: TRBJ1-1; v_gene: TRBV30; d_gene: NA; abundance: NA; CDR3aa: CAWGGQLTEAFF; CDR3nt: TGTGCCTGGGGGGGTCAGCTCACTGAAGCTTTCTTT
j_gene: TRBJ1-1; v_gene: TRBV4-2; d_gene: NA; abundance: NA; CDR3aa: CASSPRGVGPANTEAFF; CDR3nt: TGTGCCAGCAGCCCTCGGGGGGTAGGGCCTGCGAACACTGAAGCTTTCTTT
j_gene: TRBJ2-7; v_gene: TRBV27; d_gene: TRBD2; abundance: NA; CDR3aa: CASRPGLGVDWQRATYEQYF; CDR3nt: TGTGCCAGCAGGCCCGGACTAGGGGTAGACTGGCAGCGCGCCACCTACGAGCAGTACTTC
j_gene: TRBJ2-1; v_gene: TRBV9; d_gene: NA; abundance: NA; CDR3aa: CASSVTGLGGGDNEQFF; CDR3nt: TGTGCCAGCAGCGTTACGGGACTCGGGGGCGGGGACAATGAGCAGTTCTTC
j_gene: TRBJ2-3; v_gene: TRBV7-9; d_gene: TRBD2; abundance: NA; CDR3aa: CASSFKTSGIPDTQYF; CDR3nt: TGTGCCAGCAGCTTTAAGACTAGCGGGATCCCAGATACGCAGTATTTT
j_gene: TRBJ2-3; v_gene: TRBV7-9; d_gene: NA; abundance: NA; CDR3aa: CASSPVPVPDTQYF; CDR3nt: TGTGCCAGCAGCCCTGTTCCAGTCCCAGATACGCAGTATTTT
j_gene: TRBJ1-1; v_gene: TRBV5-1; d_gene: TRBD1; abundance: once; CDR3aa: CASTWAGQGFMNTEAFF; CDR3nt: TGCGCCAGCACCTGGGCTGGACAGGGGTTCATGAACACTGAAGCTTTCTTT
j_gene: TRBJ2-3; v_gene: TRBV11-3; d_gene: TRBD2; abundance: NA; CDR3aa: CASSSTSGRVGDTQYF; CDR3nt: TGTGCCAGCAGCTCAACTAGCGGGAGAGTCGGGGATACGCAGTATTTT
j_gene: TRBJ2-3; v_gene: TRBV18; d_gene: NA; abundance: NA; CDR3aa: CASSPGSPDTQYF; CDR3nt: TGTGCCAGCTCACCGGGCAGTCCCGATACGCAGTATTTT
j_gene: TRBJ2-1; v_gene: TRBV29-1; d_gene: NA; abundance: NA; CDR3aa: CSVANLFEDYNEQFF; CDR3nt: TGCAGCGTTGCTAATCTGTTCGAGGACTACAATGAGCAGTTCTTC
j_gene: TRBJ2-1; v_gene: TRBV9; d_gene: NA; abundance: NA; CDR3aa: CASSVASGYNEQFF; CDR3nt: TGTGCCAGCAGCGTAGCGAGCGGGTACAATGAGCAGTTCTTC
j_gene: TRBJ2-7; v_gene: TRBV30; d_gene: NA; abundance: once; CDR3aa: CAWGYSYEQYF; CDR3nt: TGTGCCTGGGGGTACAGCTACGAGCAGTACTTC
j_gene: TRBJ2-7; v_gene: TRBV19; d_gene: TRBD1; abundance: NA; CDR3aa: CASSISGTGDYEQYF; CDR3nt: TGTGCCAGTAGTATTTCCGGGACAGGGGATTACGAGCAGTACTTC
j_gene: TRBJ2-5; v_gene: TRBV28; d_gene: TRBD2; abundance: NA; CDR3aa: CASRIRTLAGETQYF; CDR3nt: TGTGCCAGCAGAATCCGGACACTAGCGGGTGAGACCCAGTACTTC
j_gene: TRBJ2-7; v_gene: TRBV27; d_gene: NA; abundance: NA; CDR3aa: CASSLSAQTEQYF; CDR3nt: TGTGCCAGCAGTTTATCAGCACAAACCGAGCAGTACTTC
j_gene: TRBJ1-2; v_gene: TRBV5-6; d_gene: NA; abundance: once; CDR3aa: CASSKDRLYGYTF; CDR3nt: TGTGCCAGCAGCAAGGACAGACTTTATGGCTACACCTTC
j_gene: TRBJ1-1; v_gene: TRBV19; d_gene: NA; abundance: NA; CDR3aa: CASSPSQKLNEAFF; CDR3nt: TGTGCCAGTAGTCCCTCACAGAAGCTGAATGAAGCTTTCTTT
j_gene: TRBJ2-3; v_gene: TRBV9; d_gene: TRBD2; abundance: NA; CDR3aa: CASSGRGTSGSTDTQYF; CDR3nt: TGTGCCAGCAGCGGACGGGGGACTAGCGGTAGCACAGATACGCAGTATTTT
j_gene: TRBJ1-1; v_gene: TRBV27; d_gene: NA; abundance: NA; CDR3aa: CASSLGSPMNTEAFF; CDR3nt: TGTGCCAGCAGTTTAGGAAGCCCCATGAACACTGAAGCTTTCTTT
j_gene: TRBJ2-4; v_gene: TRBV7-3; d_gene: TRBD1; abundance: NA; CDR3aa: CASSWTGPGDIQYF; CDR3nt: TGTGCCAGCAGCTGGACAGGGCCGGGGGACATTCAGTACTTC
j_gene: TRBJ2-7; v_gene: TRBV5-1; d_gene: NA; abundance: NA; CDR3aa: CASSEGQTSYEQYF; CDR3nt: TGCGCCAGCAGTGAGGGGCAGACCTCCTACGAGCAGTACTTC
j_gene: TRBJ2-7; v_gene: TRBV7-6; d_gene: NA; abundance: NA; CDR3aa: CASTVGDGQTYEQYF; CDR3nt: TGTGCCAGCACCGTCGGGGACGGACAAACCTACGAGCAGTACTTC